Shown below are 32 T cell receptor beta chains from a single sample sequenced in a study of T cell changes during pregnancy in multiple sclerosis. Clones were sequenced by immunoSEQ multiplex PCR, and TCRdb holds only the in-frame ones, with some missing. The repertoire holds roughly 59,000 clones, with 85% to 95% as singletons. Sequences were derived from CD4+ T cells from peripheral blood mononuclear cells, sampled before pregnancy. These receptors were collected from a female donor with multiple sclerosis, enrolled in a pregnancy study.

V is TRBV9 and J is TRBJ2-7; D is unresolved. Germline V CDR1 and CDR2: SGDLS, YYNGEE. V shed 2 bases and J shed 5 bases, with 20 bases lying between them. The CDR3 extends over 16 amino acids. The CDR3 region has the DNA TGTGCCAGCAGCGTGGCCCCTAGTGCGGTTGACGACGAGCAGTACTTC. This sequence encodes CASSVAPSAVDDEQYF. Looking up the rest from reference TRBV9 and TRBJ2-7 gives the full variable domain: DSGVTQTPKHLITATGQRVTLRCSPRSGDLSVYWYQQSLDQGLQFLIQYYNGEERAKGNILERFSAQQFPDLHSELNLSSLELGDSALYFCASSVAPSAVDDEQYFGPGTRLTVT.

This sequence joins TRBV6-1 and TRBJ2-1; 10 positions agree with TRBD2. CDR3 length equals 18 residues. Losses at the gene ends were 4 bases for V and 4 bases for J; bases not matched to a gene: 13. Germline V gives CDR1 MNHNS, CDR2 SASEGT. The CDR3 DNA is TGTGCCAGCAGTGCCTTCCCCACCGGGACTAGCGCTTACAATGAGCAGTTCTTC. The encoded protein is CASSAFPTGTSAYNEQFF.

This rearrangement joins TRBV29-1 to TRBJ2-7, with TRBD1 identical over 10 bases. Trimming took 7 bases from V and 3 from J; bases not matched to a gene: 9. CDR1 is SQVTM, CDR2 ANQGSEA, per germline. The CDR3 loop spans 14 amino acids. The CDR3 reads CSENTGTGVYEQYF. In DNA form, the CDR3 reads TGCAGCGAAAATACCGGGACAGGGGTCTACGAGCAGTACTTC.

The rearrangement joins TRBV5-4 to TRBJ1-2, with a tentative D call TRBD1 (5 bases). Trimming took off 0 bases at V and 5 bases at J, with 20 bases between the two ends. This CDR3 region has 17 residues. From germline, CDR1 is SGHNT and CDR2 YYREEE (reference sequence). The CDR3 region has the DNA TGTGCCAGCAGCTTGGGTTCCGGGTCCAGGGTGGGATATGGCTACACCTTC. Translating it yields CASSLGSGSRVGYGYTF. Variable domain in full (rest from reference TRBV5-4 and TRBJ1-2): ETGVTQSPTHLIKTRGQQVTLRCSSQSGHNTVSWYQQALGQGPQFIFQYYREEENGRGNFPPRFSGLQFPNYSSELNVNALELDDSALYLCASSLGSGSRVGYGYTFGSGTRLTVV.

This clone was counted at least ten times. The chain uses TRBV9 and TRBJ1-3; 7 bases are a match to TRBD1. The CDR3 totals 18 residues. V was pared by 6 bases and J by 0 bases, with 15 bases of the junction left unmatched. Germline V gene sequence: CDR1 SGDLS, CDR2 YYNGEE. CDR3 sequence: CASTLSPVAGGSGNTIYF. The CDR3 nucleotides read TGTGCCAGCACCTTAAGCCCTGTGGCAGGGGGCTCTGGAAACACCATATATTTT.

The J gene is TRBJ1-1, the V gene TRBV7-8; D call uncertain. Germline V lookup: CDR1 SGHVS, CDR2 FQNEAQ. The germline V and J ends were trimmed by 0 bases and 2 bases, with 10 bases remaining between them. This CDR3 comprises 15 residues. The chain's CDR3 is CASSLALGSNTEAFF. The CDR3 DNA sequence: TGTGCCAGCAGCTTAGCGCTAGGGAGTAACACTGAAGCTTTCTTT.

This clone has a handful of counts. The chain uses TRBV11-2 and TRBJ1-5, with D maybe TRBD1 (6 bases). There are 13 residues in the CDR3. In germline, CDR1 is SGHAT, CDR2 FQNNGV. V dropped 2 bases and J dropped 10 bases, with 12 bases sitting between them. CDR3 nucleotide sequence: TGTGCCAGCAGCTTAACAGGGTCCAGCCCCCAGCATTTT. Protein: CASSLTGSSPQHF.

The rearrangement uses TRBV7-3 and TRBJ2-2; D possibly corresponds to TRBD1 (5 bases). V shed 5 bases and J shed 7 bases, with 14 bases lying between them. The CDR3 is 14 amino acids. Looked up from germline, CDR1 is SGHTA and CDR2 is FQGTGA. The CDR3 loop reads CASSLGPSSGELFF. The CDR3 DNA reads TGTGCCAGCAGCCTGGGGCCCTCGAGCGGGGAGCTGTTTTTT.

The chain has TRBV5-4 and TRBJ1-2; a possible D gene is TRBD1 (5 bases). Deletions cut 4 bases from V and 6 bases from J, with 16 bases between. The CDR3 is 14 amino acids. Germline CDR1 SGHNT, CDR2 YYREEE (reference sequence). CDR3 sequence (DNA): TGTGCCAGCAGCCCCGGGGGTGATAGGAATGGCTACACCTTC. Protein sequence: CASSPGGDRNGYTF.

About this clone itself: This sample also contains other DNA sequences that code for the same CDR3. The chain has TRBV19 and TRBJ2-7; TRBD1 aligns across 8 bases. The CDR3 length is 14 residues. In germline, CDR1 is LNHDA, CDR2 SQIVND (reference sequence). With 3 bases clipped from V and 0 bases from J, the junction kept 1 base outside the gene matches. CDR3 in DNA: TGTGCCAGTAGTATGGGACAGGTCTCCTACGAGCAGTACTTC. Translating it yields CASSMGQVSYEQYF.

J is TRBJ2-1 and V is TRBV5-1; TRBD2 matches at 11 bases. V shed 3 bases, J shed 2 bases, and the junction held 4 bases outside the gene matches. Germline lookup yields CDR1 SGHRS and CDR2 YFSETQ. The CDR3 length is 16 residues. CDR3 bases: TGCGCCAGCAGCTCTCTAGCGGGGGGAACCTACAATGAGCAGTTCTTC. Protein sequence: CASSSLAGGTYNEQFF.

Here the CDR3 DNA reads TGTGCCAGCAGCCCCGGACAAACGGCGAACACCGGGGAGCTGTTTTTT. Amino acid sequence: CASSPGQTANTGELFF. The rearrangement joins TRBV7-8 to TRBJ2-2, with D possibly being TRBD1 (5 bases). The germline V and J ends were trimmed by 5 bases and 0 bases, with 13 bases remaining between them. Germline V CDR1 and CDR2: SGHVS, FQNEAQ. The CDR3 is 16 residues long.

V and J are TRBV9 and TRBJ2-3; TRBD2 matches at 10 bases. Germline V gene data show CDR1 as SGDLS and CDR2 as YYNGEE. The V gene end was trimmed by 1 base and the J gene end by 6 bases; junction bases not matched to a gene: 5. The CDR3 is 15 residues long. The DNA for the CDR3 is TGTGCCAGCAGCGTACTAGCGGGAGAATTGGATACGCAGTATTTT. It translates to CASSVLAGELDTQYF.

As DNA, the CDR3 is TGTGCCAGCAGCTTAGGAGCAGGGCCCACAGATACGCAGTATTTT. Translation gives CASSLGAGPTDTQYF. V gene TRBV7-2 combines with J gene TRBJ2-3; weak D call: TRBD1 (5 bases). CDR1 and CDR2 from the germline V gene are SGHTA and FQGNSA. Trimming pared 1 base from V and 2 bases from J, leaving 10 bases between. CDR3 size: 15 residues.

J is TRBJ2-5 and V is TRBV18, with D perhaps TRBD2 (5 bases). The CDR3 length is 14 residues. Germline V CDR1 and CDR2: KGHSH, LQKENI. V lost 6 bases and J lost 2, with 13 bases in between. The CDR3 coding sequence is TGTGCCAGCTCGCTCAAAACGGGACAAGAGACCCAGTACTTC. As protein: CASSLKTGQETQYF.

The chain couples TRBV4-2 to TRBJ2-1; 11 nucleotides agree with TRBD2. CDR1 is LGHNA and CDR2 is YNFKEQ in the germline V gene. The CDR3 is 20 residues long. With 3 bases clipped from V and 0 bases from J, the junction kept 13 bases outside the gene matches. For the CDR3, the DNA is TGTGCCAGCAGCCAGAGGGGGACTAGCGGTAGCATCCGCTCCTACAATGAGCAGTTCTTC. Its translation: CASSQRGTSGSIRSYNEQFF.

The rearrangement links TRBV5-1 to TRBJ2-7; D might be TRBD2 (6 bases). Trimming shortened V by 0 bases and J by 2 bases, and 12 bases separated the two germline ends. The CDR3 is 15 residues long. CDR1 is SGHRS and CDR2 is YFSETQ in the germline V gene. The CDR3 nucleotides read TGCGCCAGCAGCTTGGACGGGGGAATTCCCTACGAGCAGTACTTC. It translates to CASSLDGGIPYEQYF.

The chain links TRBV18 to TRBJ2-7; maybe TRBD1 (6 bases). This CDR3 region has 13 residues. V was cut by 5 bases and J by 6 bases, with 14 bases left in between. Germline-derived CDR1 and CDR2 are KGHSH and LQKENI. The CDR3 bases are TGTGCCAGCTCATCCAAGCAGGGGAGCGAGCAGTACTTC. This translates into CASSSKQGSEQYF.

V and J are TRBV7-9 and TRBJ2-1; no reliable D call. This CDR3 has 15 residues. Germline-derived CDR1 and CDR2 are SEHNR and FQNEAQ (reference sequence). Trimming removed 2 bases at V and 0 bases at J, with 8 bases between. CDR3 DNA: TGTGCCAGCAGCTTATTGCGGAACTCCTACAATGAGCAGTTCTTC. This translates into CASSLLRNSYNEQFF.

The chain is built from TRBV27 and TRBJ1-6, with TRBD1 identical over 8 bases. Germline-derived CDR1 and CDR2 are MNHEY and SMNVEV (reference sequence). There are 17 residues in the CDR3. The J segment lost 3 bases and the V segment lost 2 bases, leaving 6 bases of the junction unmatched. CDR3 region: CASSLVGQGVYNSPLHF. The CDR3 nucleotides read TGTGCCAGCAGTTTAGTTGGACAGGGTGTCTATAATTCACCCCTCCACTTT.

The rearrangement uses TRBV7-2 and TRBJ2-7; 7 nucleotides match TRBD2. This CDR3 has 14 residues. V trimming: 7 bases; J trimming: 6 bases; junction bases outside the gene matches: 12. The germline gives CDR1 SGHTA, CDR2 FQGNSA. The DNA of the CDR3 is TGTGCCAGCAACCAGGCGGCGGGAGAACGCGAGCAGTACTTC. It yields the protein CASNQAAGEREQYF.

The CDR3 protein is CASRPRDRGERNQPQHF. For the CDR3, the DNA is TGTGCCAGTAGACCCAGGGACAGGGGAGAACGGAATCAGCCCCAGCATTTT. The genes are TRBV19 and TRBJ1-5, with 10 positions matching TRBD1. From germline, CDR1 is LNHDA and CDR2 SQIVND (reference sequence). This CDR3 has 17 residues. V shed 6 bases, J shed 4 bases, and the junction held 12 bases outside the gene matches. Full variable domain (missing parts from reference TRBV19 and TRBJ1-5): DGGITQSPKYLFRKEGQNVTLSCEQNLNHDAMYWYRQDPGQGLRLIYYSQIVNDFQKGDIAEGYSVSREKKESFPLTVTSAQKNPTAFYLCASRPRDRGERNQPQHFGDGTRLSIL.

This chain joins TRBV6-6 and TRBJ1-3; D possibly corresponds to TRBD1 (6 bases). The V gene's germline CDR1 is MNHNY and CDR2 SVGAGI (reference sequence). V shed 0 bases and J shed 4 bases, with 10 bases lying between them. This CDR3 has 15 amino acids. DNA of the CDR3: TGTGCCAGCAGTTACTCTAAGGGACACGGAAACACCATATATTTT. Its protein product is CASSYSKGHGNTIYF.

This rearrangement joins TRBV28 to TRBJ2-7; 9 positions match TRBD1. Per the germline V gene, CDR1 is MDHEN and CDR2 is SYDVKM. The CDR3 extends over 15 amino acids. The junction had 11 bases not matched to a gene; V was cut back by 7 bases and J by 4 bases. The CDR3: CASTRPGQGRYEQYF. The DNA for the CDR3 is TGTGCCAGCACTCGACCGGGACAGGGTCGGTACGAGCAGTACTTC.

The count of this clone is one. The chain joins TRBV25-1 to TRBJ1-2, with 7 positions matching TRBD1. J gave up 4 bases and V 1 base, and 6 bases lay outside the gene matches. The CDR3 loop spans 15 amino acids. Germline-derived CDR1 and CDR2 are MGHDK and SYGVNS. The CDR3 coding sequence is TGTGCCAGCAGTGAATTTGACAGGGAGTTCTATGGCTACACCTTC. It is translated as CASSEFDREFYGYTF.

This clone was counted a single time. J is TRBJ2-1 and V is TRBV2, with D unclear. Germline V gives CDR1 SNHLY, CDR2 FYNNEI. The CDR3 has 12 residues. V shed 4 bases and J shed 2 bases, with 3 bases lying between them. The chain's CDR3 is CASSAAYNEQFF. The CDR3 DNA reads TGTGCCAGCAGTGCCGCCTACAATGAGCAGTTCTTC.

This clone occurred once. The chain joins TRBV5-1 to TRBJ2-6; D remains ambiguous. The germline V gene has CDR1 SGHRS and CDR2 YFSETQ. The CDR3 extends over 14 amino acids. Trimming pared 2 bases from V and 1 base from J, leaving 4 bases between. DNA for the CDR3: TGCGCCAGCAGCTTCCAGTCTGGGGCCAACGTCCTGACTTTC. This sequence encodes CASSFQSGANVLTF.

V and J are TRBV28 and TRBJ2-4; the match to TRBD2 covers 13 bases. The CDR3 runs 16 residues. Germline V gene lookup returns CDR1 MDHEN and CDR2 SYDVKM. The trim removed 6 bases at V and 2 bases at J, leaving 4 bases unmatched. CDR3 in DNA: TGTGCCAGCAGCACGGGACTAGCGGGATCCAAAAACATTCAGTACTTC. This sequence encodes CASSTGLAGSKNIQYF.

This clone was observed a handful of times. J is TRBJ2-1 and V is TRBV11-3; the D gene is possibly TRBD2 (6 bases). Trimming removed 2 bases from V and 7 bases from J, with 15 bases in between. The germline V gene encodes CDR1 SGHNT and CDR2 YENEEA. The CDR3 totals 15 residues. CDR3 DNA: TGTGCCAGCAGCTTACGAGGGAGTGGGGGGAATGAGCAGTTCTTC. This codes for CASSLRGSGGNEQFF.

Comments on this clone: A read error may produce the germline difference seen at one junction end. The chain links TRBV5-1 to TRBJ2-7; D gene ambiguous. The germline V gene encodes CDR1 SGHRS and CDR2 YFSETQ. There are 15 residues in the CDR3. CDR3 bases: TGCGCCAGCAGCGTAACGAGCAAAGCATCCTCCGAGCAGTACTTC. Its protein product is CASSVTSKASSEQYF.

This chain uses TRBV29-1 with TRBJ2-7; 9 nucleotides line up with TRBD1. Germline assignment: CDR1 SQVTM and CDR2 ANQGSEA. There are 13 residues in the CDR3. V trimming: 4 bases; J trimming: 5 bases; junction bases outside the gene matches: 6. CDR3 protein: CSVGRDRDHEQYF. The CDR3 DNA sequence: TGCAGCGTTGGCCGGGACAGGGATCACGAGCAGTACTTC.

This clone was seen only once. The V call is TRBV5-1, the J call TRBJ1-4; possibly TRBD1 for D (6 bases). Germline CDR1 and CDR2: SGHRS and YFSETQ. This CDR3 has 18 residues. V dropped 4 bases and J dropped 8 bases, with 27 bases sitting between them. CDR3 in amino acids: CASSVGRRVGAREEKLFF. The CDR3 DNA is TGCGCCAGCAGCGTCGGACGAAGAGTGGGGGCGCGCGAGGAAAAACTGTTTTTT.